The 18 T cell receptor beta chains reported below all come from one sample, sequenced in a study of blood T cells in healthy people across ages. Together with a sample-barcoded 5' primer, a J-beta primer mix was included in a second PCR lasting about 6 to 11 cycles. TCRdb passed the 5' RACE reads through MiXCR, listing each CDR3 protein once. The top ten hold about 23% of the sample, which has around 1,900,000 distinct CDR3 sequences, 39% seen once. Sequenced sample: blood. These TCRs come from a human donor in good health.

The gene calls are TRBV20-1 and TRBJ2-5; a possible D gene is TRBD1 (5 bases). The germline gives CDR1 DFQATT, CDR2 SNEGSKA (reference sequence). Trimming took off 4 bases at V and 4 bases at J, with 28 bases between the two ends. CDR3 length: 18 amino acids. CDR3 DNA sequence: TGCAGTGCTATCAGTAGGTCGGCTAACCACTTAAGGGGAGAGACCCAGTACTTC. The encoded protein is CSAISRSANHLRGETQYF.

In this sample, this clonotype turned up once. CDR3 residues: CASTYDRLQRDSPLHF. The CDR3 DNA sequence: TGTGCCAGCACTTACGACCGTCTCCAAAGAGATTCACCCCTCCACTTT. V gene TRBV27 combines with J gene TRBJ1-6; D is ambiguous. The CDR3 length is 16 residues. The V end lost 7 bases, the J end lost 8 bases, and 21 bases lay between the germline ends. CDR1 and CDR2 from the germline V gene are MNHEY and SMNVEV (reference sequence).

The CDR3 loop is CASSGDRGEQFF. The CDR3 DNA reads TGTGCCAGCAGTGGAGACAGGGGTGAGCAGTTCTTC. The chain uses TRBV2 and TRBJ2-1; 8 bases are a match to TRBD1. Germline loops: CDR1 SNHLY, CDR2 FYNNEI. Trimming removed 4 bases from V and 9 bases from J; junction bases left unmatched: 2. This CDR3 has 12 residues.

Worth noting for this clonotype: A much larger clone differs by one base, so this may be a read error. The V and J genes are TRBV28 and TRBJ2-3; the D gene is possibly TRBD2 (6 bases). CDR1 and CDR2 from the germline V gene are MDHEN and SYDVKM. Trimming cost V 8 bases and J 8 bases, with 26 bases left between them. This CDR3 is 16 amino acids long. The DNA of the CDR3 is TGTGCCAGCGCTAAGGGATGGGGCACCCTAGCGTGTACGCAGTATTTT. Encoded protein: CASAKGWGTLACTQYF.

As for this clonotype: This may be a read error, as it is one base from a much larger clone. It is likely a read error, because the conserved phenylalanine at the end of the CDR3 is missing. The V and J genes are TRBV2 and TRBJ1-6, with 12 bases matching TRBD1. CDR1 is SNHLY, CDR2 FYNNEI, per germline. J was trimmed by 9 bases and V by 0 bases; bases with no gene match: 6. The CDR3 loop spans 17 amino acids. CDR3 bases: TGTGCCAGCAGTGAAGCTTTACCGGGACAGGGGGCTTCACCCCTCCACATT. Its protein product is CASSEALPGQGASPLHI.

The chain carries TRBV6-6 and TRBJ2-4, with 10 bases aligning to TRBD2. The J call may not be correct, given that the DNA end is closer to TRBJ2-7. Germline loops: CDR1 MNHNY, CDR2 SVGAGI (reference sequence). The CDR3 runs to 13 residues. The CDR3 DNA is TGTGCCAGCAGGCCGGGACTAGCGAACGAGCAGTACTTC. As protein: CASRPGLANEQYF.

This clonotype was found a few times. Written as DNA, the CDR3 is TGCGCCAGCAGCTGGGGAGCTTCCGAGCAGTTCTTC. As protein: CASSWGASEQFF. The chain joins TRBV5-1 to TRBJ2-1; possibly TRBD2 for D (5 bases). Germline V gene data show CDR1 as SGHRS and CDR2 as YFSETQ. The CDR3 is 12 amino acids. Trimming left V 3 bases short and J 10 bases short, with 11 bases between.

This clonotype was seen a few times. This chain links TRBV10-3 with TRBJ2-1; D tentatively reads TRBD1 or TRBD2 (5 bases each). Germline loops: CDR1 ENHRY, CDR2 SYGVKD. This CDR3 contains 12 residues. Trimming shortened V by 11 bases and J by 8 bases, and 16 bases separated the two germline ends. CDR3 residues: CASSGGEDEQFF. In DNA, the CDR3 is TGTGCCTCCAGTGGGGGTGAGGATGAGCAGTTCTTC.

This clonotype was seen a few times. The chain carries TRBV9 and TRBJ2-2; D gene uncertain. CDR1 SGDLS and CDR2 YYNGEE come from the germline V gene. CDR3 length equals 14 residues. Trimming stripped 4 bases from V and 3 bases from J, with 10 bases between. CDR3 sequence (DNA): TGTGCCAGCAGCTCAGCCCCCCACACCGGGGAGCTGTTTTTT. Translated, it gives CASSSAPHTGELFF.

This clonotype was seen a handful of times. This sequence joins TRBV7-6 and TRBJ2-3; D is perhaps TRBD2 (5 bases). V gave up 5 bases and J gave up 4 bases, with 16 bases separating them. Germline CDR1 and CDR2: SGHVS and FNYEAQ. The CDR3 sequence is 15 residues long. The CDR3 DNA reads TGTGCCAGCAGCCCCGCCCATCGAGCGGCAGATACGCAGTATTTT. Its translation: CASSPAHRAADTQYF.

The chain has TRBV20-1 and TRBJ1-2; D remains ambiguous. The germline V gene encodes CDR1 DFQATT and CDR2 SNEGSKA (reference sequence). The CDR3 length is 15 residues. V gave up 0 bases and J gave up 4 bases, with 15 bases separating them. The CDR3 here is CSARDWEEGGYGYTF. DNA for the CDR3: TGCAGTGCTAGAGATTGGGAGGAGGGAGGCTATGGCTACACCTTC.

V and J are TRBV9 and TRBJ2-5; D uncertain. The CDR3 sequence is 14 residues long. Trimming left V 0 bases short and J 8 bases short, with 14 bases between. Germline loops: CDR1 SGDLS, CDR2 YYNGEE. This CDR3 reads CASSVALISSTQYF. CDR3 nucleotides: TGTGCCAGCAGCGTAGCCCTAATTTCCTCTACCCAGTACTTC.

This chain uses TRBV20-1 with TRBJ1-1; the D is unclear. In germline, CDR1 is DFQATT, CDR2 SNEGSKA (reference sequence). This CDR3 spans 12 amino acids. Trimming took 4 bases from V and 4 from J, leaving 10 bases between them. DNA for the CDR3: TGCAGTGCTAACCGGATGAGCACTGAAGCTTTCTTT. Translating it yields CSANRMSTEAFF.

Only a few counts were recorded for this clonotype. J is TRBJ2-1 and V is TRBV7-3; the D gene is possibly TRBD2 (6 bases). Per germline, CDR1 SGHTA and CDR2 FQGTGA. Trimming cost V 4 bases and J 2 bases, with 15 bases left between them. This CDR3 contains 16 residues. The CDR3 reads CASSSRGPGAYNEQFF. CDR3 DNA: TGTGCCAGCAGCTCCCGCGGGCCGGGGGCCTACAATGAGCAGTTCTTC.

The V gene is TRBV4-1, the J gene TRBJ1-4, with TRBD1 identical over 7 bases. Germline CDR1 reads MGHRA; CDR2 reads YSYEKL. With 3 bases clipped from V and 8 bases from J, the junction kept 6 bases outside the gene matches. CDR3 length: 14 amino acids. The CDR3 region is CASSHPGQSEKLFF. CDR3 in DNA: TGCGCCAGCAGCCACCCGGGACAGAGCGAAAAACTGTTTTTT.

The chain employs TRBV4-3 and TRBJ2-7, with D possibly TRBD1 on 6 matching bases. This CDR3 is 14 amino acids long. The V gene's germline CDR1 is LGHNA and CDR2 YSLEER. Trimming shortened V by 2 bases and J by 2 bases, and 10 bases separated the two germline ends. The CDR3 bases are TGCGCCAGCAGCCAACAGGGGAGTCCCTACGAGCAGTACTTC. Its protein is CASSQQGSPYEQYF.

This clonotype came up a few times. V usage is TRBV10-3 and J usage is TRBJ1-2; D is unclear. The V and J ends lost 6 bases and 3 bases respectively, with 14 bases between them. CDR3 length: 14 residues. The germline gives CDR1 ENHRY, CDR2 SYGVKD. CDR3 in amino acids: CAIRSIASDYGYTF. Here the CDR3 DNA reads TGTGCCATCAGGTCGATAGCGTCAGACTATGGCTACACCTTC.

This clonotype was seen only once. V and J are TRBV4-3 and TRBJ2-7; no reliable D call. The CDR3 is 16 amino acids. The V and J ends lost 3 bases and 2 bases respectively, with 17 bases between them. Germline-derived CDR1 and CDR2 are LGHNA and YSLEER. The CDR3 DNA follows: TGCGCCAGCAGCCATTTCACGGATGGACGGGCCTACGAGCAGTACTTC. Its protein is CASSHFTDGRAYEQYF.